The T cell receptor (beta chain) under discussion was sequenced for a study of CXCR3-negative and CXCR3-positive naive CD8 T cells. Overall study findings and caveats: Cryopreserved PBMCs had partly decreased CXCR3 expression; fresh PBMCs were used in most assays. Both naive subsets showed comparably high diversity, and memory CD8+ cells showed much lower diversity. The TRBV-TRBJ usage of naive CXCR3-negative and CXCR3-positive cells was similar, but that of memory cells differed.

This CDR3 has 15 residues. Germline values: CDR1 SGHTA, CDR2 FQGNSA. The study made its TRB cDNA libraries by 5' RACE, adding UMI labels. TCRdb derives one entry per CDR3 protein from the 5' RACE reads, leaving out DNA. This sample's clone table lists some 28,000 distinct CDR3 sequences. Sorts performed in triplicate captured 300,000 or so cells each from every CD8+ T cell subset. By frequency, this clonotype is medium-sized (0.01 to 0.1%). The antigen is not known. V and J are TRBV7-2 and TRBJ1-2; checking the TCRdb D call of TRBD1 is not possible without DNA. Material for sequencing was memory CD8+ T cells from blood. The clonotype originates from a human donor in good health. Some clones in this sample may be carry-over from other donors' samples. The CDR3 reads CASSPTDRVNYGYTF.